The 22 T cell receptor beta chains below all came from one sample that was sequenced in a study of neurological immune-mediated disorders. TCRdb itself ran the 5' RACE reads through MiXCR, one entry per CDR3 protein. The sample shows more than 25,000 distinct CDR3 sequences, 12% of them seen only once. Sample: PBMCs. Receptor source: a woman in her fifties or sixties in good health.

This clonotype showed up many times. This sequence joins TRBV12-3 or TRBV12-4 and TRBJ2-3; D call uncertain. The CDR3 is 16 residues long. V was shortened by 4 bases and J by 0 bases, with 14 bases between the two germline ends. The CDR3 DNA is TGTGCCAGCAGTTCTCCGGAAATTAGAAGCACAGATACGCAGTATTTT. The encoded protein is CASSSPEIRSTDTQYF.

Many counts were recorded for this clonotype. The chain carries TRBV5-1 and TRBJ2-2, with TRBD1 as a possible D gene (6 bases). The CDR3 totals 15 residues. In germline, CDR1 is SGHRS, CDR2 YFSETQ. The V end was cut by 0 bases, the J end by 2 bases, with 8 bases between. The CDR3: CASSLGTANTGELFF. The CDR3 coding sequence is TGCGCCAGCAGCTTGGGGACAGCCAACACCGGGGAGCTGTTTTTT.

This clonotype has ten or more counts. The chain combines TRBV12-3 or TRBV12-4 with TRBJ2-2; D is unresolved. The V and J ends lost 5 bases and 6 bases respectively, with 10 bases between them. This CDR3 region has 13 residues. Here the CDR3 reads CASSIQVAGELFF. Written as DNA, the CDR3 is TGTGCCAGCAGTATACAAGTCGCCGGGGAGCTGTTTTTT.

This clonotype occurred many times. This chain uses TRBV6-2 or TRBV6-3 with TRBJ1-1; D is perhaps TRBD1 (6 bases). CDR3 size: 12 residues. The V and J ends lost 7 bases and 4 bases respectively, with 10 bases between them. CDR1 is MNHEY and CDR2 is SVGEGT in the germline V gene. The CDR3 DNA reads TGTGCCAGCACCACAGGGATCACTGAAGCTTTCTTT. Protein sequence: CASTTGITEAFF.

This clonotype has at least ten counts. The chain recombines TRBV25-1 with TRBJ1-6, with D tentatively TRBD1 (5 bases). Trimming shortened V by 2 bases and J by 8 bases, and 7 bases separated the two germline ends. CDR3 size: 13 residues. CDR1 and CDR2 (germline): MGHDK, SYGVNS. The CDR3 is CASSEQGHSPLHF. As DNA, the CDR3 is TGTGCCAGCAGTGAACAGGGCCATTCACCCCTCCACTTT.

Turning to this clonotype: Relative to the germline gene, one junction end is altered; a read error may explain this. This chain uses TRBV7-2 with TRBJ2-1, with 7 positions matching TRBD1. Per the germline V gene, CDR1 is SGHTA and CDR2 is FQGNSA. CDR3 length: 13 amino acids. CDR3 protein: CASSTQTGAEQFF. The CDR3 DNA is TGTGCCAGCAGCACCCAAACAGGGGCTGAGCAATTCTTC.

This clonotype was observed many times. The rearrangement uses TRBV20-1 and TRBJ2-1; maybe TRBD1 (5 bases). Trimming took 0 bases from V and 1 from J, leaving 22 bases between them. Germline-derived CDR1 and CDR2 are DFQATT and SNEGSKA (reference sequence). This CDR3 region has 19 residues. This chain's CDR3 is CSARDVGQGRASSYNEQFF. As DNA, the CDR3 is TGCAGTGCTAGAGATGTAGGGCAGGGCAGGGCGAGTTCCTACAATGAGCAGTTCTTC.

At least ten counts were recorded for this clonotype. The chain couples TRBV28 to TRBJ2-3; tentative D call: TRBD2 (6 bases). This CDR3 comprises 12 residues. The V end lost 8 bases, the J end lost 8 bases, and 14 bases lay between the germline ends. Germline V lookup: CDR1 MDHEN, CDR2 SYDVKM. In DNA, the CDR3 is TGTGCCAGCTGGGCAACCGGGGGTACGCAGTATTTT. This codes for CASWATGGTQYF. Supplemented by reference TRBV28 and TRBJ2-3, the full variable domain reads DVKVTQSSRYLVKRTGEKVFLECVQDMDHENMFWYRQDPGLGLRLIYFSYDVKMKEKGDIPEGYSVSREKKERFSLILESASTNQTSMYLCASWATGGTQYFGPGTRLTVL.

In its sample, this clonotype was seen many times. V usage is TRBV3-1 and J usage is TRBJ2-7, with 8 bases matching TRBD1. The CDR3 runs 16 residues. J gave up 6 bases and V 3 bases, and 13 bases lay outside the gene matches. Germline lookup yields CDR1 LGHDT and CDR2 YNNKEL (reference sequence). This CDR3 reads CASSQGTTGDRFEQYF. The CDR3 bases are TGTGCCAGCAGCCAGGGAACGACAGGGGACCGTTTCGAGCAGTACTTC.

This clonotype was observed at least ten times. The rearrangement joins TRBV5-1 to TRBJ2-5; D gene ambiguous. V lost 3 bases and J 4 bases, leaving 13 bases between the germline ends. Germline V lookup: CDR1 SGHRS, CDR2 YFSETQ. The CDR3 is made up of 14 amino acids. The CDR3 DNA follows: TGCGCCAGCAGCTCCGGGTCGATGGCAGAGACCCAGTACTTC. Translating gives CASSSGSMAETQYF.

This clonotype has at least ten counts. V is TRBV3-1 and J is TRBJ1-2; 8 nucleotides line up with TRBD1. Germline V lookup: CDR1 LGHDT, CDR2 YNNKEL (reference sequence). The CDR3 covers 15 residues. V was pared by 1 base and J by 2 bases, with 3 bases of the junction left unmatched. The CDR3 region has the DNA TGTGCCAGCAGCCAAGTGGGGACAGGAAACTATGGCTACACCTTC. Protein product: CASSQVGTGNYGYTF.

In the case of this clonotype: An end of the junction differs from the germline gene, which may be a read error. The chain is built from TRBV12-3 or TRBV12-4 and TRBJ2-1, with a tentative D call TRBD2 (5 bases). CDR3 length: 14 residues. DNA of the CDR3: TGTGCCATCAGTTTAAACGGGGTGGTCAATGAGCAGTTCTTC. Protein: CAISLNGVVNEQFF.

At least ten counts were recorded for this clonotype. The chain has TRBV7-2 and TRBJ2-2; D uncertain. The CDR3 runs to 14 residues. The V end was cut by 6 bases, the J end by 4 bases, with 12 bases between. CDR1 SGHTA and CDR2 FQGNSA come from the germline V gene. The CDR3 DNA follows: TGTGCCAGCAGAGAAGGGTTCCGCACCGGGGAGCTGTTTTTT. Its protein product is CASREGFRTGELFF. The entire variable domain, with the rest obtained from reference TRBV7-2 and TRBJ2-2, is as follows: GAGVSQSPSNKVTEKGKDVELRCDPISGHTALYWYRQSLGQGLEFLIYFQGNSAPDKSGLPSDRFSAERTGGSVSTLTIQRTQQEDSAVYLCASREGFRTGELFFGEGSRLTVL.

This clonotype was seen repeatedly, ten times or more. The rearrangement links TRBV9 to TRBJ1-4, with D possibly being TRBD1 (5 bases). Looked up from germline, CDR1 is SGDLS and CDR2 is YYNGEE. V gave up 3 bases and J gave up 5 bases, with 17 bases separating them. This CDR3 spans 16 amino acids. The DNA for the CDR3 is TGTGCCAGCAGCGCCTCCGGGACCCCAGCGAATGAAAAACTGTTTTTT. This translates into CASSASGTPANEKLFF.

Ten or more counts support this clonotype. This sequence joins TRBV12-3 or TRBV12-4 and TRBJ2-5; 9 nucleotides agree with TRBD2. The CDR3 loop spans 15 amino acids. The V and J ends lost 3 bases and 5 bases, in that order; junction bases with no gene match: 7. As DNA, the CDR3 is TGTGCCAGCAGTTTTGCGGGGGGGCCCAGGGAGACCCAGTACTTC. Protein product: CASSFAGGPRETQYF.

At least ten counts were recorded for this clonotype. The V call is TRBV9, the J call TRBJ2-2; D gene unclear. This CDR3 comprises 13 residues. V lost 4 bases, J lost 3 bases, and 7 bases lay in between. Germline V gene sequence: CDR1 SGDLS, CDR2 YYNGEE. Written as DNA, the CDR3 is TGTGCCAGCAGCCCCAGATACACCGGGGAGCTGTTTTTT. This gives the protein CASSPRYTGELFF.

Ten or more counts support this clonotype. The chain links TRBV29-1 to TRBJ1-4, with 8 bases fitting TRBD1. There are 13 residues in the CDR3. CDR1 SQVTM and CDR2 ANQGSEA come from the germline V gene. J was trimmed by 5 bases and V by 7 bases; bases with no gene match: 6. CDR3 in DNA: TGCAGCGCTCAACAGGGGGGAAATGAAAAACTGTTTTTT. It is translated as CSAQQGGNEKLFF.

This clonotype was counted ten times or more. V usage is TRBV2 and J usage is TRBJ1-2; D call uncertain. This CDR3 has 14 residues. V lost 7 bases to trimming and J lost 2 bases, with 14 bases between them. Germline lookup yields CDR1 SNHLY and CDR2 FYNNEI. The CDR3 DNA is TGTGCCAGCACCAAACCTAATGAGAACTATGGCTACACCTTC. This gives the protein CASTKPNENYGYTF.

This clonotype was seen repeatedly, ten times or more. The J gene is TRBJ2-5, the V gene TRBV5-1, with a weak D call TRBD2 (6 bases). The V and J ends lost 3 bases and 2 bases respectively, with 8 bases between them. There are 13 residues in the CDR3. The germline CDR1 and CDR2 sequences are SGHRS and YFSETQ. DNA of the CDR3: TGCGCCAGCAGCTATAGCGGTCAAGAGACCCAGTACTTC. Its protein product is CASSYSGQETQYF.

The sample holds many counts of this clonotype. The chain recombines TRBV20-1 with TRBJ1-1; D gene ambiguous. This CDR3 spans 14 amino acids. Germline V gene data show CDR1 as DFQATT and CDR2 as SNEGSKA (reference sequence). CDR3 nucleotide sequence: TGCAGCCCAGGAGGCCGGGTAGGTGGAACTGAAGCTTTCTTT. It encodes CSPGGRVGGTEAFF.

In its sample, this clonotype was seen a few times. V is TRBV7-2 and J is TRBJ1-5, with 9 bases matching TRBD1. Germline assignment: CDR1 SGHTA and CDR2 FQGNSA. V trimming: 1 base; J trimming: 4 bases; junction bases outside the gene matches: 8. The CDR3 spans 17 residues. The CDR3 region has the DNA TGTGCCAGCAGCTTAGATTACAGGGGGCGCGGAAATCAGCCCCAGCATTTT. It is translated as CASSLDYRGRGNQPQHF.

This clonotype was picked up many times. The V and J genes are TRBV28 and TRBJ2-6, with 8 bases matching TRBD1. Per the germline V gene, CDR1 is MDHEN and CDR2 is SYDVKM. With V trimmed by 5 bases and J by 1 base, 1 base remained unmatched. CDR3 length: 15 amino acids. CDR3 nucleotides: TGTGCCAGCAGTCGACAGGGGTCTGGGGCCAACGTCCTGACTTTC. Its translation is CASSRQGSGANVLTF.